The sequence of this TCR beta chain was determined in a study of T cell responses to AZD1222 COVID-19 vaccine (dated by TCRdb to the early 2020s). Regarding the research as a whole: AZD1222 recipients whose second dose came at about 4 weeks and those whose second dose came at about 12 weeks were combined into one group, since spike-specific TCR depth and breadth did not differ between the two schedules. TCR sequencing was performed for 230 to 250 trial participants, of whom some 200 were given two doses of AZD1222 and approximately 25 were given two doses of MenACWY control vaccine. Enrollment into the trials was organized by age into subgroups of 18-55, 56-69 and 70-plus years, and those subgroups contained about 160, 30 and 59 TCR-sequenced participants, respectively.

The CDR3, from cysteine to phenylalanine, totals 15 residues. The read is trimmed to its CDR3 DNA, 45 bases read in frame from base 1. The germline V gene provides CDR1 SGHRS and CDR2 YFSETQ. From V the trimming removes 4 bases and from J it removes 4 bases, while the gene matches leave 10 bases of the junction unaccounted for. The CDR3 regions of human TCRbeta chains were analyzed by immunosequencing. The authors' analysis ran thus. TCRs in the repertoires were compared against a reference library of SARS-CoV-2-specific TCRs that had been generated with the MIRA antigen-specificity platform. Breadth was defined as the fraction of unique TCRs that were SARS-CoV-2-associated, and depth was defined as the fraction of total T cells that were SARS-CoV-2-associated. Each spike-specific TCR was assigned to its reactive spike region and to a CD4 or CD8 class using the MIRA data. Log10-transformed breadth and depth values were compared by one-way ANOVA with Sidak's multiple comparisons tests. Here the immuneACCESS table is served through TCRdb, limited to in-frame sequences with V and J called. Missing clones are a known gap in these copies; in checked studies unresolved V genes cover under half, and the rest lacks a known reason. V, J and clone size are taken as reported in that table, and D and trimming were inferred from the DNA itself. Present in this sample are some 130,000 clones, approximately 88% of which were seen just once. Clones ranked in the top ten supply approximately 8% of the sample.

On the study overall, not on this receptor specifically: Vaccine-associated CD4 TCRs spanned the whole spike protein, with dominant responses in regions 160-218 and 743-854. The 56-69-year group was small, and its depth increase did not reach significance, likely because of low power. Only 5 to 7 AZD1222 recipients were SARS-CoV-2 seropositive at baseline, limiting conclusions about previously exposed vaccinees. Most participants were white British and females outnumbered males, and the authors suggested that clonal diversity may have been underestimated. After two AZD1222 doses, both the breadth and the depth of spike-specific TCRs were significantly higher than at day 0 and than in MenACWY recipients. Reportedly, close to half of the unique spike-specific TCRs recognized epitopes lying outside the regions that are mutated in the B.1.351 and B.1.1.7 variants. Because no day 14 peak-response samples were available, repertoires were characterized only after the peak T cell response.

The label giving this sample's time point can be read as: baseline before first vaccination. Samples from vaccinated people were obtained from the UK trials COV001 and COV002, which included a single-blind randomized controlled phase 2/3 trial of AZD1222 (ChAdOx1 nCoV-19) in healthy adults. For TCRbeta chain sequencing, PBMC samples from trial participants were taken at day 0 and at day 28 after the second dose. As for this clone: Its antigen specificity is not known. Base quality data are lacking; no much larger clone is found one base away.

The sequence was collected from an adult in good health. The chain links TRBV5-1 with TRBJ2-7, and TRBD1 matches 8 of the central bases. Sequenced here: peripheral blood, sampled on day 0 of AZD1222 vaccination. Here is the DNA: TGCGCCAGCAGCCCCCGGACAGGGAATCGGTACGAGCAGTACTTC. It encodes CASSPRTGNRYEQYF.